The rows below give T cell receptor beta chains drawn from one sample of a study of T-cell reconstitution after alpha-beta-depleted transplantation in children. TCRdb passed the PCR reads through MiXCR, listing each CDR3 protein once. The sample lists approximately 1,000,000 distinct CDR3 sequences; about 31% were seen once. Sequences were derived from PBMCs, mostly from graft donor cells, sampled 360 days after TCRalphabeta/CD19-depleted stem cell transplant. These receptors all come from a boy younger than two who had a stem cell transplant for SCID, so the T cells may come from the graft donor. CDR3s include the opening cysteine and the closing phenylalanine or tryptophan. D genes are given only for firm matches. Expanded clones are given a class, and other clones once, few, many or no size at all.

J | D | size | V | DNA | CDR3
TRBJ2-2 | TRBD2 | NA | TRBV3-1 | TGTGCCAGCAGCCAAGATTCACTAGCGGGGCTGGTGGGGGAGCTGTTTTTT | CASSQDSLAGLVGELFF
TRBJ2-7 | TRBD2 | NA | TRBV3-1 | TGTGCCAGCGGGACCGGAAGGACTAGCGGGGGGGCCGCGGGGCAGTACTTC | CASGTGRTSGGAAGQYF
TRBJ2-2 | NA | NA | TRBV6-5 | TGTGCCAGCAGTTACACCGGGACTACCGGGGAGCTGTTTTTT | CASSYTGTTGELFF
TRBJ2-3 | TRBD2 | few | TRBV20-1 | TGCAGTGCCCGACTAGCGGGAGCCTCGGATACGCAGTATTTT | CSARLAGASDTQYF
TRBJ2-1 | NA | NA | TRBV7-9 | TGTGCCAGCAGCGAAACCGGGACACCACCGTTCGATGAGCAGTTCTTC | CASSETGTPPFDEQFF
TRBJ2-2 | TRBD2 | many | TRBV2 | TGTGCCAGCAGTCTCTTGGGGACTAGCCCATTAAACACCGGGGAGCTGTTTTTT | CASSLLGTSPLNTGELFF
TRBJ2-7 | NA | many | TRBV7-2 | TGTGCCAGCAGCTTACAGAGATACGAGCAGTACTTC | CASSLQRYEQYF
TRBJ2-5 | TRBD1 | NA | TRBV5-1 | TGCGCCAGCAGCACAGGGACAGGGTCATGGCAAGAGACCCAGTACTTC | CASSTGTGSWQETQYF
TRBJ2-7 | TRBD1 | NA | TRBV29-1 | TGCAGCGTCCCAGGGACAGGGAGGTACGAGCAGTACTTC | CSVPGTGRYEQYF
TRBJ2-3 | TRBD2 | few | TRBV20-1 | TGCAGTGCTAGCGCGGGGGGAAGCGGGTATACGCAGTATTTT | CSASAGGSGYTQYF
TRBJ2-1 | TRBD2 | once | TRBV7-2 | TGTGCCAGCAGCTTAAGCCGGGCGGGGGGTTCCTACAATGAGCAGTTCTTC | CASSLSRAGGSYNEQFF
TRBJ2-4 | NA | few | TRBV15 | TGTGCCACCGCCCCTTCAGGGAATCTAGCCAAAAACATTCAGTACTTC | CATAPSGNLAKNIQYF
TRBJ2-5 | TRBD2 | NA | TRBV20-1 | TGCAGTGCTGCCGTTGGGGGTAGCGGGGGTGGAGAGACCCAGTACTTC | CSAAVGGSGGGETQYF
TRBJ1-6 | NA | few | TRBV3-1 | TGTGCCAGCAGCCAAGGGCGGTTGGGATCCTATAATTCACCCCTCCACTTT | CASSQGRLGSYNSPLHF
TRBJ2-1 | NA | many | TRBV7-6 | TGTGCCAGCAGCTCGACAGGATGGGATGAGCAGTTCTTC | CASSSTGWDEQFF
TRBJ2-2 | TRBD1 | NA | TRBV14 | TGTGCCAGCAGCCTAAGGACAGGGTACACCGGGGAGCTGTTTTTT | CASSLRTGYTGELFF
TRBJ1-4 | NA | many | TRBV12-3/TRBV12-4 | TGTGCCAGCAGCAGAGCAGGGAAGAATGAAAAACTGTTTTTT | CASSRAGKNEKLFF
TRBJ2-7 | TRBD1 | NA | TRBV27 | TGTGCCATTGCCGCCGGGACAGGGAATTACGAGCAGTACTTC | CAIAAGTGNYEQYF
TRBJ2-3 | NA | NA | TRBV6-2/TRBV6-3 | TGTGCCACCAACACAGGGCGGGGAGGGAATACGCAGTATTTT | CATNTGRGGNTQYF
TRBJ2-5 | TRBD2 | NA | TRBV6-1 | TGTGCCAGCAGCCCGGGGGGGTGGCAAGAGACCCAGTACTTC | CASSPGGWQETQYF
TRBJ2-1 | NA | many | TRBV9 | TGTGCCAGCAGCGTAGCGGGACTGTACAATGAGCAGTTCTTC | CASSVAGLYNEQFF
TRBJ2-1 | TRBD1 | many | TRBV5-1 | TGCGCCAGCCAGGGGGACAGGGCCGACAATGAGCAGTTCTTC | CASQGDRADNEQFF
TRBJ1-1 | NA | few | TRBV20-1 | TGCAGTGCTAGAGTCAGCCCTTACACTGAAGCTTTCTTT | CSARVSPYTEAFF
TRBJ1-1 | NA | NA | TRBV2 | TGTGCCTTCTGGACGCGCAGGGGCACTGAAGCTTTCTTT | CAFWTRRGTEAFF
TRBJ1-4 | NA | few | TRBV6-5 | TGTGCCAGCAGACTCGACGGAACTAATGAAAAACTGTTTTTT | CASRLDGTNEKLFF
TRBJ1-5 | TRBD1 | few | TRBV19 | TGTGCCAGTACCCGGGACAGGGGGACCAATCAGCCCCAGCATTTT | CASTRDRGTNQPQHF
TRBJ2-1 | NA | NA | TRBV29-1 | TGCAGCGTTGAAGTACGGAGGGGCAGCTCCTACAATGAGCAGTTCTTC | CSVEVRRGSSYNEQFF
TRBJ2-1 | NA | many | TRBV5-1 | TGCGCCAGCAGACCCAACCCCCACAGGGGGGGCAATGAGCAGTTCTTC | CASRPNPHRGGNEQFF
TRBJ1-1 | TRBD1 | NA | TRBV6-5 | TGTGCCAGCAGTTACGGGACAGGGATGAACACTGAAGCTTTCTTT | CASSYGTGMNTEAFF
TRBJ2-1 | NA | NA | TRBV4-2 | TGTGCCAGCAGCCAAGGGGGACCGATGGGGTTCTTC | CASSQGGPMGFF
TRBJ1-6 | TRBD1 | few | TRBV28 | TGTGCCAGCAGTCCCCCCGGACAGGTTATTGGTTCACCCCTCCACTTT | CASSPPGQVIGSPLHF
TRBJ2-7 | TRBD1 | NA | TRBV20-1 | TGCAGTGCCCCCCGGCCAGGGGGCTACGAGCAGTACTTC | CSAPRPGGYEQYF
TRBJ2-7 | TRBD1 | NA | TRBV20-1 | TGCAGTGCTAGAGATCCCCGGGACAGGACCTACGAGCAGTACTTC | CSARDPRDRTYEQYF
TRBJ2-4 | TRBD1 | many | TRBV6-5 | TGTGCCAGCAGCCCGACAGGGTATAGCATTCAGTACTTC | CASSPTGYSIQYF
TRBJ2-3 | NA | NA | TRBV6-1 | TGTGCCAGCAGCTGGGCCGGCACAGGATACGTCACAGATACGCAGTATTTT | CASSWAGTGYVTDTQYF
TRBJ2-7 | NA | NA | TRBV5-1 | TGCGCCAGCAGCTTAGGGGATCTAAACTGCGAGCAGTACTTC | CASSLGDLNCEQYF
TRBJ2-7 | NA | NA | TRBV2 | TGTGCCAGCAGTGCCGGAAGGGGGGCCCCCTACGAGCAGTACTTC | CASSAGRGAPYEQYF
TRBJ1-1 | NA | NA | TRBV7-2 | TGTGCCAGCAGCTTAGATTACGGGGAGAACACTGAAGCTTTCTTT | CASSLDYGENTEAFF
TRBJ2-5 | TRBD2 | NA | TRBV20-1 | TGCAGTGCTAGGGGGCGGGAGACTAGCACTATCCGACAGGAGACCCAGTACTTC | CSARGRETSTIRQETQYF
TRBJ1-3 | NA | NA | TRBV7-9 | TGTGCCAGCAGCTCGAGACAGCGGCCGGACACCATATATTTT | CASSSRQRPDTIYF
TRBJ2-7 | TRBD1 | NA | TRBV10-3 | TGTGCCATCAGTGAGGGGGACAGGGTAGCGCTCGAGCAGTACTTC | CAISEGDRVALEQYF
TRBJ2-6 | NA | few | TRBV5-1 | TGCGCCAGCAGCTTGATATTAGTTTCTGGGGCCAACGTCCTGACTTTC | CASSLILVSGANVLTF
TRBJ2-7 | NA | few | TRBV7-2 | TGTGCCAGCAGCTTAGCACTTTTCCGGGACAATGACTACGAGCAGTACTTC | CASSLALFRDNDYEQYF
TRBJ2-7 | NA | few | TRBV7-9 | TGTGCCAGCAGCCCCAAAGGGTTATTCAACGAGCAGTACTTC | CASSPKGLFNEQYF
TRBJ2-3 | TRBD2 | NA | TRBV4-3 | TGCGCCAGCAGCCAAGGGACTAGCGGGGGGGCGGCTACGCAGTATTTT | CASSQGTSGGAATQYF
TRBJ1-2 | NA | NA | TRBV29-1 | TGCAGCGTAGAGGGACCGTTTGCGGAGGGGTATGGCTACACCTTC | CSVEGPFAEGYGYTF
TRBJ1-5 | NA | few | TRBV12-3/TRBV12-4 | TGTGCCAGCAGCCCCGGAGTTAGCAATCAGCCCCAGCATTTT | CASSPGVSNQPQHF
TRBJ1-1 | NA | NA | TRBV20-1 | TGCAGTGCTAGAGAGTGGGCAGGGGTTGGGGGCACTGAAGCTTTCTTT | CSAREWAGVGGTEAFF
TRBJ2-1 | TRBD1 | NA | TRBV12-3/TRBV12-4 | TGTGCCAGCAGTTTGAGAGTTCGGGACAGGGAGCAGTTCTTC | CASSLRVRDREQFF
TRBJ2-5 | NA | NA | TRBV9 | TGTGCCAGCAGCGTAGGGACTCCCGAAGAGACCCAGTACTTC | CASSVGTPEETQYF
TRBJ1-2 | NA | NA | TRBV15 | TGTGCCACCAGCAGAGGACGGGCAGCCCTCAGCGCTGGCTACACCTTC | CATSRGRAALSAGYTF
TRBJ2-6 | TRBD2 | NA | TRBV10-3 | TGTGCCATCAACCCCTTCGGGGGGGCCTTGGGAGGGGCCAACGTCCTGACTTTC | CAINPFGGALGGANVLTF
TRBJ1-3 | NA | NA | TRBV7-2 | TGTGCCAGCAGCTCCTATTACAGGGCCGACGGAAACACCATATATTTT | CASSSYYRADGNTIYF
TRBJ2-3 | NA | NA | TRBV28 | TGTGCCAGCAGTTACGGCCCAAAGCCAGATACGCAGTATTTT | CASSYGPKPDTQYF
TRBJ1-1 | NA | few | TRBV10-3 | TGTGCCATCAGTGAACTCGGGGACACTGAAGCTTTCTTT | CAISELGDTEAFF
TRBJ2-1 | NA | few | TRBV14 | TGTGCCAGCAGCCAGAGGGGAGGACAGTTTCGTGGCCCAAGCTTGCCGTACAATGAGCAGTTCTTC | CASSQRGGQFRGPSLPYNEQFF
TRBJ2-7 | NA | few | TRBV10-3 | TGTGCCACCGCCGGACAGGCGGGAACCTACGAGCAGTACTTC | CATAGQAGTYEQYF
TRBJ2-5 | NA | NA | TRBV2 | TGTGCCAGCAGTGGCGAATTGATCGGGGAGACCCAGTACTTC | CASSGELIGETQYF
TRBJ1-1 | NA | NA | TRBV29-1 | TGCAGCGTTGGAGGAGTAACTGGGGGCACTGAAGCTTTCTTT | CSVGGVTGGTEAFF
TRBJ1-3 | NA | NA | TRBV20-1 | TGCAGTGCTAGAGGACAGTTCTCTGGAAACACCATATATTTT | CSARGQFSGNTIYF